This paragraph covers one T cell receptor (beta chain) sequence. Antigen unknown. This entry is derived from a study of cytomegalovirus exposure and HLA in healthy donors. Whole-study findings and limits: Later analysis revealed greater clonal expansion in HLA-associated TCR beta chains than in equally common others. The analysis excluded some indistinguishable V segments, including TRBV6-2 and TRBV6-3.

Both 60 Vbeta primers and 13 Jbeta primers went into the PCR. Libraries were prepared by immunoSEQ multiplex PCR; TCRdb keeps only in-frame clonotypes and omits some of them. Among 150,000 to 200,000 clones listed, about 80% were seen once. CDR1 and CDR2 from the germline V gene are GTSNPN and SVGIG (reference sequence). This CDR3 region has 13 residues. V lost 2 bases to trimming and J lost 3 bases; unmatched junction nucleotides: 3. This chain links TRBV30 with TRBJ1-1, with 7 bases that match TRBD1. The receptor comes from a man aged 35-49 years in good health and CMV-seropositive. Material: PBMCs. CDR3 sequence reads: CAWSTQGDTEAFF. In DNA, the CDR3 is TGTGCCTGGAGTACTCAGGGGGACACTGAAGCTTTCTTT.